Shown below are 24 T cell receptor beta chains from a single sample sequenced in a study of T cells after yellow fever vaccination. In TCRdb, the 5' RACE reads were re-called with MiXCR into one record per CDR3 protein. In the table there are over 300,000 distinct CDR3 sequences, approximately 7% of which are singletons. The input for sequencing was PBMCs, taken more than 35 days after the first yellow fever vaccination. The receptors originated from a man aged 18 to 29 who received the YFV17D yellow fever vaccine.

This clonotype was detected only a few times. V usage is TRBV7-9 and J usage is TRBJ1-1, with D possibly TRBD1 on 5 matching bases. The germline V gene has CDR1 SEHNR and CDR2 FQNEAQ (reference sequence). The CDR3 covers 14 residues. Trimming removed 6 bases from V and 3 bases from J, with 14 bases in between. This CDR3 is CASSSRTGDTEAFF. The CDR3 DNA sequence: TGTGCCAGCAGTTCCCGGACGGGGGACACTGAAGCTTTCTTT.

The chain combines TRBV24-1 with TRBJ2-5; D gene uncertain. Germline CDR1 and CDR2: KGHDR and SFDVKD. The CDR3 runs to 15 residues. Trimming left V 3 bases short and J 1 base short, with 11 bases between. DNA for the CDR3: TGTGCCACCAGTGATCCTCCCCGATTCCAAGAGACCCAGTACTTC. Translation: CATSDPPRFQETQYF.

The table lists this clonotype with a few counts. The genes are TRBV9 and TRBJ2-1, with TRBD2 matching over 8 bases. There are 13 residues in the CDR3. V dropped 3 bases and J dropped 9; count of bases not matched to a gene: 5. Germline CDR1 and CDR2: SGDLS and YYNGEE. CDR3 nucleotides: TGTGCCAGCAGCGCCGGACTAGCCATTGAGCAGTTCTTC. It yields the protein CASSAGLAIEQFF. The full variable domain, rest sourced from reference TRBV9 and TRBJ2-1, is DSGVTQTPKHLITATGQRVTLRCSPRSGDLSVYWYQQSLDQGLQFLIQYYNGEERAKGNILERFSAQQFPDLHSELNLSSLELGDSALYFCASSAGLAIEQFFGPGTRLTVL.

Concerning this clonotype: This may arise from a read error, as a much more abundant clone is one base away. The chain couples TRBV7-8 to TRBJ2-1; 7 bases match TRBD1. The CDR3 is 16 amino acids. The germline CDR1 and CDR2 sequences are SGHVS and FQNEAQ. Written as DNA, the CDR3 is TGTACCAGCAGCCCAACAGGGGTTGGGCGACGCAATGAGCAGTTCTTC. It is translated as CTSSPTGVGRRNEQFF.

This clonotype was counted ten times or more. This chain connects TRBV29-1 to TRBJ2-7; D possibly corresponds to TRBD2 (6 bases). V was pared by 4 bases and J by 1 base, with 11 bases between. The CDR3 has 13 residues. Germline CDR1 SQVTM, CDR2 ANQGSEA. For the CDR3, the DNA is TGCAGCGTTGGGAGGGACGTATCCTACGAGCAGTACTTC. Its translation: CSVGRDVSYEQYF.

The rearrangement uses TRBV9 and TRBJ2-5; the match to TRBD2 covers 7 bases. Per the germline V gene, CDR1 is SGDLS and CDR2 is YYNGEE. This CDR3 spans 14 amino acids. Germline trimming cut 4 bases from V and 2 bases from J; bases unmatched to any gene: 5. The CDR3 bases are TGTGCCAGCAGCCCCCGGGGGGAACAAGAGACCCAGTACTTC. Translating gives CASSPRGEQETQYF. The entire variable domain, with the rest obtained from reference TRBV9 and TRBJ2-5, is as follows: DSGVTQTPKHLITATGQRVTLRCSPRSGDLSVYWYQQSLDQGLQFLIQYYNGEERAKGNILERFSAQQFPDLHSELNLSSLELGDSALYFCASSPRGEQETQYFGPGTRLLVL.

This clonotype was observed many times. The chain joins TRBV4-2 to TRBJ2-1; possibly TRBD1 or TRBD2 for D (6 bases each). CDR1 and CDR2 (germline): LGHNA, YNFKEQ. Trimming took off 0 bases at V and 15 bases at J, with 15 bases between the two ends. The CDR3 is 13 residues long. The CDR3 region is CASSQDRRGPGFF. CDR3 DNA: TGTGCCAGCAGCCAAGACAGACGGGGGCCGGGGTTCTTC.

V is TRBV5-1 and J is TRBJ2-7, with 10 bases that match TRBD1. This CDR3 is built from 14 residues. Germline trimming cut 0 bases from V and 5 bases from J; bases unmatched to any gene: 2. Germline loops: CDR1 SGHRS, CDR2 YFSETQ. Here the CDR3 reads CASSLGTGGDEQYV. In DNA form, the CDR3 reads TGCGCCAGCAGCTTGGGGACAGGGGGGGACGAGCAGTACGTC.

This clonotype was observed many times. The CDR3 sequence is CASSLGTSDPGELFF. CDR3 nucleotide sequence: TGCGCCAGCAGCCTGGGCACTAGTGACCCCGGGGAGCTGTTTTTT. J is TRBJ2-2 and V is TRBV4-3, with D tentatively TRBD2 (5 bases). In germline, CDR1 is LGHNA, CDR2 YSLEER. Between the trimmed V and J ends, which lost 4 bases and 6 bases, there was a span of 15 bases. The CDR3 loop spans 15 amino acids.

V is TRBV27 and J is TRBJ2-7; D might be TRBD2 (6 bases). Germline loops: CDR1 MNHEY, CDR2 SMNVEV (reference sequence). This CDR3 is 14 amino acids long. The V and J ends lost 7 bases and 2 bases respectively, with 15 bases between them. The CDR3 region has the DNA TGTGCCAGCACCCACGGCCGACTAGCCTACGAGCAGTACTTC. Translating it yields CASTHGRLAYEQYF.

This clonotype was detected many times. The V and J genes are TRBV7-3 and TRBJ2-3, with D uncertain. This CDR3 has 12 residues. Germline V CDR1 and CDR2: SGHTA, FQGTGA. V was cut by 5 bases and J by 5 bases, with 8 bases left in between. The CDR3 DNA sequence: TGTGCCAGCAGCCCCTCGGGAGATACGCAGTATTTT. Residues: CASSPSGDTQYF.

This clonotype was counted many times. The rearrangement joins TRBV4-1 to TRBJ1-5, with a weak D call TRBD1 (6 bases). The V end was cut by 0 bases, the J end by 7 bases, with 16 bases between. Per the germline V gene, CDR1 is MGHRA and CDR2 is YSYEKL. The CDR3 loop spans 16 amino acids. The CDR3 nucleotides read TGCGCCAGCAGCCAAGATGAACAGGGAGACGGACAGCCCCAGCATTTT. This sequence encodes CASSQDEQGDGQPQHF.

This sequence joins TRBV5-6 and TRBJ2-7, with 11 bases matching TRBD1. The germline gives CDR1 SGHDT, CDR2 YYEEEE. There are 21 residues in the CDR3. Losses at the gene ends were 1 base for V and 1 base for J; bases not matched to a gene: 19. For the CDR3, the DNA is TGTGCCAGCAGCTTGTCAATTAGAGTGGACAGGGGGCTTGTTTGGTCCTACGAGCAGTACTTC. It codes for CASSLSIRVDRGLVWSYEQYF.

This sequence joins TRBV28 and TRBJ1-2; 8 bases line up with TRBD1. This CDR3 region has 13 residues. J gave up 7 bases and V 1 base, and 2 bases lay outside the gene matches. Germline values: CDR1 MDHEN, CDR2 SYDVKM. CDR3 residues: CASSLSGGVGYTF. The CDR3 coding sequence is TGTGCCAGCAGTTTATCAGGGGGCGTTGGCTACACCTTC.

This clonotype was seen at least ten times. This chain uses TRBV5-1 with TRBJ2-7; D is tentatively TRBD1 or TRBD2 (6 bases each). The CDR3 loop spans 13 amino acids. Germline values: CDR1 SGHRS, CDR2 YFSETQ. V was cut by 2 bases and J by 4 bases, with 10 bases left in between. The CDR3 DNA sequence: TGCGCCAGCAGCTTCGGAGGGGGTTACGAGCAGTACGTC. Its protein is CASSFGGGYEQYV.

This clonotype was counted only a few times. The CDR3 DNA reads as TGCGCCAGCAGCCAAGGGGGAAGCTACACTGAAGCTTTCTTT. The encoded protein is CASSQGGSYTEAFF. The rearrangement uses TRBV4-1 and TRBJ1-1; no definite D call. CDR1 MGHRA and CDR2 YSYEKL come from the germline V gene. This CDR3 spans 14 amino acids. Trimming removed 1 base from V and 3 bases from J, with 9 bases in between.

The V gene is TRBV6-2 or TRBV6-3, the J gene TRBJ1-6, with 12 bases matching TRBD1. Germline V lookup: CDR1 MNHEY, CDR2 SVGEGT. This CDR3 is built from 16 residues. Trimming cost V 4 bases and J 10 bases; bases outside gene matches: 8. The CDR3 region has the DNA TGTGCCAGCAGTTCCTCGGGACAGGGGGCGAGGTCACCCCTCCACTTT. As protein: CASSSSGQGARSPLHF.

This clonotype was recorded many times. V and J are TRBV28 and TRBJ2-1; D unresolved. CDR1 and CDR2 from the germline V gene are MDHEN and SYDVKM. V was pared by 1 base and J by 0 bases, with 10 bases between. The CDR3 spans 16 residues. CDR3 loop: CASSLSGPSSYNEQFF. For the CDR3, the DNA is TGTGCCAGCAGTTTATCCGGACCAAGCTCCTACAATGAGCAGTTCTTC.

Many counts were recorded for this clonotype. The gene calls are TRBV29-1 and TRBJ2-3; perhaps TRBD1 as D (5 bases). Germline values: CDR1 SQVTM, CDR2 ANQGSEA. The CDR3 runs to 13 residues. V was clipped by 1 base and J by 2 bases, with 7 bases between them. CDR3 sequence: CSVEARDTDTQYF. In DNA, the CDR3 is TGCAGCGTTGAAGCCAGGGACACAGATACGCAGTATTTT.

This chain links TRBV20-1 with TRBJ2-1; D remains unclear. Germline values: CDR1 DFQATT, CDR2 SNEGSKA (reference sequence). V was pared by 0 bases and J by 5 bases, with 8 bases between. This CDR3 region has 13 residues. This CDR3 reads CSAREAYHNEQFF. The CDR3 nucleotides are TGCAGTGCTAGAGAAGCCTACCACAATGAGCAGTTCTTC.

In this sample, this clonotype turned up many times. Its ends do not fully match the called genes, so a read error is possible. The CDR3 spells CASSRDREIRTF. CDR3 nucleotide sequence: TGTGCCAGCAGCCGGGACAGGGAAATAAGGACCTTT. This chain joins TRBV12-3 or TRBV12-4 and TRBJ1-1, with 9 bases fitting TRBD1. CDR3 length equals 12 residues.

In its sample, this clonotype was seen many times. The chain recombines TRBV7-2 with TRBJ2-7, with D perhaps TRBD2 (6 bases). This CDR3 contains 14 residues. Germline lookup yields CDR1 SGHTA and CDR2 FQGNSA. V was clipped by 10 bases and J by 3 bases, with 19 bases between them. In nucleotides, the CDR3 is TGTGCCACTTCTCTCGGGGACTCTAACTACGAGCAGTACTTC. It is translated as CATSLGDSNYEQYF.

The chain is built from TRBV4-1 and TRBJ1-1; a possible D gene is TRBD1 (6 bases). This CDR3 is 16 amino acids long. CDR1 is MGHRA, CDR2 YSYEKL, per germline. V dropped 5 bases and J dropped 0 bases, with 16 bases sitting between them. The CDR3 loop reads CASSLRLRGLNTEAFF. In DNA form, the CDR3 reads TGCGCCAGCAGCTTACGACTGCGGGGGCTGAACACTGAAGCTTTCTTT.

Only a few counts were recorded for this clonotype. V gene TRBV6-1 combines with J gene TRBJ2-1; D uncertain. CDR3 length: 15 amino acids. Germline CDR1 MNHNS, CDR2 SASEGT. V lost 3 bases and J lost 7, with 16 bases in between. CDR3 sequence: CASSDTSAGRNEQFF. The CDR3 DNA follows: TGTGCCAGCAGTGATACTTCCGCTGGGCGAAATGAGCAGTTCTTC.